Following are 5 T cell receptor beta chains from one sample sequenced in a study of T cells in Graves' hyperthyroidism and ophthalmopathy. From RNA transcripts, TCR beta CDR3 regions were amplified. HTBI primers drove first-round RT-PCR of the TCR CDR3. From the multiplex PCR reads, TCRdb called clonotypes with MiXCR, one entry per CDR3 protein. Of 600,000 to 650,000 distinct CDR3 sequences detected, about a fifth appear once; the ten largest clones hold around a third. Source material: blood. Every receptor here comes from a man aged 25 to 40 with Graves' ophthalmopathy.

This clonotype was counted ten times or more. This chain uses TRBV3-1 with TRBJ2-2; D is unclear. There are 15 residues in the CDR3. Trimming removed 1 base from V and 7 bases from J, with 13 bases in between. The germline V gene has CDR1 LGHDT and CDR2 YNNKEL (reference sequence). The CDR3 DNA is TGTGCCAGCAGCCAAGCCGCTTTGCGTGTCGGGGAGCTGTTTTTT. As protein: CASSQAALRVGELFF.

This clonotype was observed many times. The rearrangement uses TRBV20-1 and TRBJ1-1; D unresolved. Trimming took off 0 bases at V and 0 bases at J, with 8 bases between the two ends. CDR1 DFQATT and CDR2 SNEGSKA come from the germline V gene (reference sequence). The CDR3 extends over 14 amino acids. CDR3 sequence: CSARDNRMNTEAFF. The CDR3 DNA reads as TGCAGTGCTAGAGATAACAGAATGAACACTGAAGCTTTCTTT.

This clonotype has just a few counts. V usage is TRBV18 and J usage is TRBJ2-1; no clear D gene. This CDR3 has 12 residues. Germline V gene sequence: CDR1 KGHSH, CDR2 LQKENI. V was cut by 0 bases and J by 10 bases, with 7 bases left in between. CDR3 coding DNA: TGTGCCAGCTCACCACCAGTCGGGGAGCAGTTCTTC. Its protein product is CASSPPVGEQFF.

V usage is TRBV7-9 and J usage is TRBJ2-2; 10 nucleotides line up with TRBD2. Germline lookup yields CDR1 SEHNR and CDR2 FQNEAQ (reference sequence). This CDR3 region has 16 residues. V was clipped by 5 bases and J by 4 bases; unmatched bases: 7. The CDR3 sequence: CASSTLSSGSTGELFF. The CDR3 region has the DNA TGTGCCAGCAGCACCCTTTCTAGCGGGAGCACCGGGGAGCTGTTTTTT.

This clonotype has at least ten counts. CDR3 nucleotides: TGTGCCTGGGAACAGGCACGGTCCTACGAGCAGTACTTC. Protein product: CAWEQARSYEQYF. The J gene is TRBJ2-7, the V gene TRBV30, with TRBD1 as a possible D gene (5 bases). Germline V gives CDR1 GTSNPN, CDR2 SVGIG (reference sequence). The CDR3 is 13 amino acids. Trimming took off 5 bases at V and 1 base at J, with 12 bases between the two ends.